The clone carrying this T cell receptor (beta chain) was found a few times. Treg sorting used a CD4+CD25+CD127-/low gate. TCRdb redid the calling of the 5' RACE reads with MiXCR, one entry per CDR3 protein. The sample has 62,000 or so distinct CDR3 sequences; less than 30% are singletons. The V gene's germline CDR1 is SGDLS and CDR2 YYNGEE. The trim removed 3 bases at V and 9 bases at J, leaving 15 bases unmatched. CDR3 length: 16 amino acids. The chain carries TRBV9 and TRBJ2-1, with 7 nucleotides matching TRBD2. The sequence derives from a female donor with breast cancer. Sequences were obtained from tumor-infiltrating Tregs sorted from the breast tumor. CDR3 DNA: TGTGCCAGCAGCGGCGCGGGACTAACATCAGGCATTGAGCAGTTCTTC. This codes for CASSGAGLTSGIEQFF.